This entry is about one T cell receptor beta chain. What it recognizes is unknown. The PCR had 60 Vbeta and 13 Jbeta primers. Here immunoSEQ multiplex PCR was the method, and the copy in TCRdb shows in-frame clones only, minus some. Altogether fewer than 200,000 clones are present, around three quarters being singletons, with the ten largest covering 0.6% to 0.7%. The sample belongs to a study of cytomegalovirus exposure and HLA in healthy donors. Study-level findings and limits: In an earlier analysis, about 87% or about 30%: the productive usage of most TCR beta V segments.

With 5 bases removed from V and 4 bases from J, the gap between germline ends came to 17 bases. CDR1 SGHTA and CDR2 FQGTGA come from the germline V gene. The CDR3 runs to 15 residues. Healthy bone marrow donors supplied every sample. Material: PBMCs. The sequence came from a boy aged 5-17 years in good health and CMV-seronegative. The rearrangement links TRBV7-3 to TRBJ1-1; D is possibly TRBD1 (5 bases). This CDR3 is CASSPVGGTSTEAFF. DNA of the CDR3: TGTGCCAGCAGCCCCGTGGGAGGGACGAGCACTGAAGCTTTCTTT.